This T cell receptor (beta chain) was recovered during a study of cytomegalovirus exposure and HLA in healthy donors. The method was immunoSEQ multiplex PCR; TCRdb's version includes in-frame clones alone and lacks a portion of them. The profile shows 150,000 to 200,000 clones, approximately 88% of them singletons. The V end was cut by 0 bases, the J end by 0 bases, with 9 bases between. Germline CDR1 SGHRS, CDR2 YFSETQ. This CDR3 has 16 residues. Specimen: PBMCs. This chain links TRBV5-1 with TRBJ1-4; D is unclear. The sequence was obtained from a man aged 18 to 29 in good health and CMV-seropositive. The CDR3 nucleotides are TGCGCCAGCAGCTTGGCCGGGAGCTCAACTAATGAAAAACTGTTTTTT. Protein sequence: CASSLAGSSTNEKLFF.